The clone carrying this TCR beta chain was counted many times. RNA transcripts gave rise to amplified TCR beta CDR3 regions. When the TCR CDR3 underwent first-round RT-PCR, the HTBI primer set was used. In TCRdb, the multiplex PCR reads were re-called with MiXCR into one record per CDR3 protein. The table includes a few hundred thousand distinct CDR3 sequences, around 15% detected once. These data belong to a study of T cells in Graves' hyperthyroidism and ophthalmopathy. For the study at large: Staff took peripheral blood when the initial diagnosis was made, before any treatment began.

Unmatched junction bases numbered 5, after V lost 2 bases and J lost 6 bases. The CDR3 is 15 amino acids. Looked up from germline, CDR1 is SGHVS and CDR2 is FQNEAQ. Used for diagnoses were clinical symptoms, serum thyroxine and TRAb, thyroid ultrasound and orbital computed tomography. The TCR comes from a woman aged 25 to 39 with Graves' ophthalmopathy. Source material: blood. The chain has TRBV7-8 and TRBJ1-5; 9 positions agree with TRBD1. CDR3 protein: CASSLTGQGRQPQHF. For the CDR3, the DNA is TGTGCCAGCAGCTTAACGGGACAGGGTCGTCAGCCCCAGCATTTT.